The TCR beta chain described here comes from a study of T cells after yellow fever vaccination. MiXCR, applied by TCRdb to the 5' RACE reads, yields one record per CDR3 protein. The table has under 600,000 distinct CDR3 sequences, 20% to 25% seen once. Trimming shortened V by 2 bases and J by 4 bases, and 13 bases separated the two germline ends. The CDR3 covers 14 residues. CDR1 is SGHRS, CDR2 YFSETQ, per germline. Source: PBMCs, taken less than 25 days after the first yellow fever vaccination. The chain links TRBV5-1 to TRBJ2-7, with unresolved D. This sequence originates from a young man who received the YFV17D yellow fever vaccine. CDR3 protein: CASSFRIRQYEQYF. The CDR3 DNA is TGCGCCAGCAGCTTTCGAATCCGGCAATACGAGCAGTACTTC.